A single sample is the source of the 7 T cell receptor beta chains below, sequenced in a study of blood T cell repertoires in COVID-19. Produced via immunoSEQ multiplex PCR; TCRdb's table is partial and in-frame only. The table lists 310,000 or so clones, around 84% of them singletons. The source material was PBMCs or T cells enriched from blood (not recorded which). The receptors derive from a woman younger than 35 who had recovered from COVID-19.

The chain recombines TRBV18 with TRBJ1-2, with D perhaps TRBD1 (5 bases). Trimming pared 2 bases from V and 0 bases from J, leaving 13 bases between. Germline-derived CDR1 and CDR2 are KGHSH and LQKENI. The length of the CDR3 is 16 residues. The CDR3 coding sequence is TGTGCCAGCTCACCAGGTTCGGCAGGGACTAACTATGGCTACACCTTC. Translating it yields CASSPGSAGTNYGYTF.

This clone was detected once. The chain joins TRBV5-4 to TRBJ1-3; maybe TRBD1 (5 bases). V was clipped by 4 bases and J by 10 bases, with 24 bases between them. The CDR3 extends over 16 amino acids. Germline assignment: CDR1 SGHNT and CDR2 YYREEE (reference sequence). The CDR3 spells CASSVRLRGTVSTIYF. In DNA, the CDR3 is TGTGCCAGCAGCGTCCGCCTGCGGGGGACGGTGTCGACCATATATTTT.

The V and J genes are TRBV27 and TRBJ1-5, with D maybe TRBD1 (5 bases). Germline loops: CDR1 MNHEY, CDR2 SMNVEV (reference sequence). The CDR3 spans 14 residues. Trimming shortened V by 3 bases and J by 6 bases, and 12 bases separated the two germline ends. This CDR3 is CASSFGGAFQPQHF. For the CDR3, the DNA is TGTGCCAGCAGTTTTGGAGGGGCCTTTCAGCCCCAGCATTTT.

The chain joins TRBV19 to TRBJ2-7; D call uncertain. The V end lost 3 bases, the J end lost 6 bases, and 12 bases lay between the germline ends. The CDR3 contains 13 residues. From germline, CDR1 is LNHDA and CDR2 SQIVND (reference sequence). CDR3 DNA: TGTGCCAGTAGTATTACCGGGTTCGGCGAGCAGTACTTC. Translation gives CASSITGFGEQYF.

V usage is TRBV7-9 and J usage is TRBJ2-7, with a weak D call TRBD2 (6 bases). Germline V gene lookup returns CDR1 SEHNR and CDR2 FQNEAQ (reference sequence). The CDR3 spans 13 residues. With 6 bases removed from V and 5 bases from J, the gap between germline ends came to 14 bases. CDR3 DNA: TGTGCCAGCAGATCTCCCGGAGGGGACGAGCAGTACTTC. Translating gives CASRSPGGDEQYF. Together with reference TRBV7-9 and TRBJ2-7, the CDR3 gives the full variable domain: DTGVSQNPRHKITKRGQNVTFRCDPISEHNRLYWYRQTLGQGPEFLTYFQNEAQLEKSRLLSDRFSAERPKGSFSTLEIQRTEQGDSAMYLCASRSPGGDEQYFGPGTRLTVT.

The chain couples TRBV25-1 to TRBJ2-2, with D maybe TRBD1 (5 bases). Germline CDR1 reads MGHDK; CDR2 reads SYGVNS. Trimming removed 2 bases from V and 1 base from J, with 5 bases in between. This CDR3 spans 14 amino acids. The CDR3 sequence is CASSEQGNTGELFF. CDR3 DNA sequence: TGTGCCAGCAGTGAACAGGGGAACACCGGGGAGCTGTTTTTT.

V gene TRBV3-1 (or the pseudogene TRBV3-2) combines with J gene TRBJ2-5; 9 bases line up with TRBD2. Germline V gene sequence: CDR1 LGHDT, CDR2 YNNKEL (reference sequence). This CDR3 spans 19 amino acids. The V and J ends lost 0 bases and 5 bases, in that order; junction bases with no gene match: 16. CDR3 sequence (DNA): TGTGCCAGCAGCCAAGATAACAAGTGGAGGCGGGAGGGGGGTGAGACCCAGTACTTC. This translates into CASSQDNKWRREGGETQYF.